This is a list of T cell receptor beta chains from one sample in a study of blood T cell repertoires in COVID-19. Here immunoSEQ multiplex PCR was the method, and the copy in TCRdb shows in-frame clones only, minus some. In the table there are some 450,000 clones, over 85% of which are singletons. The sequencing input was peripheral blood. These receptor sequences come from a young man with COVID-19, enrolled during active disease. CDR3s include the opening cysteine and the closing phenylalanine or tryptophan. A D gene is named only where the DNA matches it firmly. Clone sizes are given selectively: once, few, many, or a class where the clone is expanded.

CDR3 DNA	CDR3 protein	D gene	clone size	V gene	J gene
TGTGCCAGTACCGCCGACGGGTCTAGCGGCCAAGAGACCCAGTACTTC	CASTADGSSGQETQYF	TRBD2	.	TRBV19	TRBJ2-5
TGTGCCAGCAGCACCGGAGATAGCGGGTGGGGCTACGAGCAGTACTTC	CASSTGDSGWGYEQYF	TRBD2	.	TRBV11-2	TRBJ2-7
TGTGCCAGCAGGCAGACAGGGGCGCCCGGGGAGCTGTTTTTT	CASRQTGAPGELFF	TRBD1	.	TRBV14	TRBJ2-2
TGTGCCAGCAGTTTGGGGACAGCGAACACTGAAGCTTTCTTT	CASSLGTANTEAFF	TRBD1	.	TRBV27	TRBJ1-1
TGTGCCAGTAGTACCCCGAGGGCTTCACTCTACGAGCAGTACTTC	CASSTPRASLYEQYF	.	.	TRBV19	TRBJ2-7
TGTGCCAGCAGTGAATTAAGTTGGCGGGGGACCGTCTACGAGCAGTACTTC	CASSELSWRGTVYEQYF	TRBD2	.	TRBV25-1	TRBJ2-7
TGCGCCAGCAGCCGCGGACTAGCGGGGGGGAGCGCCTACAATGAGCAGTTCTTC	CASSRGLAGGSAYNEQFF	TRBD2	.	TRBV4-1	TRBJ2-1
TGTGCCAGCTCCGTCGGGGGAATGTCCTACAATGAGCAGTTCTTC	CASSVGGMSYNEQFF	.	.	TRBV19	TRBJ2-1
TGCAGTGCTAGTGGGAGGGGCTCCTATAATTCACCCCTCCACTTT	CSASGRGSYNSPLHF	.	.	TRBV20-1	TRBJ1-6
TGTGCCAGTAGTATAGGTGCGGGGGCCCTCTATGGCTACACCTTC	CASSIGAGALYGYTF	.	.	TRBV19	TRBJ1-2
TGTGCCAGCAGTTTGATTGGGAGTGTGAACACTGAAGCTTTCTTT	CASSLIGSVNTEAFF	.	.	TRBV27	TRBJ1-1
TGTGCCAGCAGCTTAAATCGGGACATACTTGAAGCTTTCTTT	CASSLNRDILEAFF	.	.	TRBV7-9	TRBJ1-1
TGTGCCAGTAGTATTGACAGGCGTGGCTATGGCTACACCTTC	CASSIDRRGYGYTF	.	.	TRBV19	TRBJ1-2
TGTGCCAGCAGTGAATGGGCTAGCGGAGCACTCTACAATGAGCAGTTCTTC	CASSEWASGALYNEQFF	TRBD2	.	TRBV6-1	TRBJ2-1
TGCACCAGCAGCCAACTAAGGACTAGCCTGAAAGAGACCCAGTACTTC	CTSSQLRTSLKETQYF	.	.	TRBV1	TRBJ2-5
TGTGCCAGCAGTTTAAGGGGGTGGGATACGCAGTATTTT	CASSLRGWDTQYF	.	.	TRBV12-3/TRBV12-4	TRBJ2-3
TGTGCCAGCAGTGTGGGACAGGGGCCTCGCGGTTTAAAGGAGACCCAGTACTTC	CASSVGQGPRGLKETQYF	TRBD1	.	TRBV6-1	TRBJ2-5
TGTGCCAGCACGCTAGGGGGCTCCTACGAGCAGTACTTC	CASTLGGSYEQYF	.	.	TRBV7-2	TRBJ2-7
TGTGCCACCAGTGATCCCGGGACAGACAATGAGCAGTTCTTC	CATSDPGTDNEQFF	TRBD1	.	TRBV24-1	TRBJ2-1
TGCGCCACCTTAAGCGGGGGGGCTTTTTACGAGCAGTACTTC	CATLSGGAFYEQYF	TRBD2	.	TRBV10-2	TRBJ2-7
TGTGCCAGCAGCCTGAGCGGGAGGGATACGCAGTATTTT	CASSLSGRDTQYF	TRBD2	.	TRBV9	TRBJ2-3
TGTGCCAGTAGTCCCGGCCAGGGAATCGAGCAGTACTTC	CASSPGQGIEQYF	.	.	TRBV19	TRBJ2-7
TGCGCCAGCAGCTTGGCTTGGACAGAGACCTACAATGAGCAGTTCTTC	CASSLAWTETYNEQFF	.	.	TRBV5-1	TRBJ2-1
TGTGCCAGCAGCTTAGATGAGGGGGACTACGAGCAGTACTTC	CASSLDEGDYEQYF	.	.	TRBV7-6	TRBJ2-7
TGTGCCAGCTCCGGACTAGCGGGAGGGGGGCAAGCTGAGCAGTACTTC	CASSGLAGGGQAEQYF	TRBD2	.	TRBV4-2	TRBJ2-7
TGCGCCAGCAGCCAAGATCGCGGACTGGGTACGCAGTATTTT	CASSQDRGLGTQYF	.	.	TRBV4-1	TRBJ2-3
TGTGCCAGCAGTACCTTAGCGGGGGCATCCTACGAGCAGTACTTC	CASSTLAGASYEQYF	TRBD2	.	TRBV6-2/TRBV6-3	TRBJ2-7
TGTGCCAGACAGGGTGGCTATGGCTACACCTTC	CARQGGYGYTF	.	.	TRBV6-4	TRBJ1-2
TGCAGCGCCCCGGGACAGAACACAGATACGCAGTATTTT	CSAPGQNTDTQYF	TRBD1	.	TRBV29-1	TRBJ2-3
TGTGCCAGCAGTCTCATTTCGGCGGGTGAGCAGTTCTTC	CASSLISAGEQFF	.	.	TRBV6-5	TRBJ2-1
TGTGCCAGCAGTCTAGGACAGATCTCTGGAAACACCATATATTTT	CASSLGQISGNTIYF	.	.	TRBV11-2	TRBJ1-3
TGTGCCACCAGCAGAGGCCAGTTTGGCAATCAGCCCCAGCATTTT	CATSRGQFGNQPQHF	.	once	TRBV15	TRBJ1-5
TGTGCCAGCAGTTTAGCCGGACAGGGGGCGATCTATGGCTACACCTTC	CASSLAGQGAIYGYTF	TRBD1	.	TRBV27	TRBJ1-2
TGTGCCAGCTCACCCCCCGGAGGAGGCAATGAGCAGTTCTTC	CASSPPGGGNEQFF	.	.	TRBV18	TRBJ2-1
TGCAGTGCTAGTGGGGACAGGGGGAACACTGAAGCTTTCTTT	CSASGDRGNTEAFF	TRBD1	.	TRBV20-1	TRBJ1-1
TGCAGCGTCCTAGGGACATTTGACACCGGGGAGCTGTTTTTT	CSVLGTFDTGELFF	.	.	TRBV29-1	TRBJ2-2
TGTGCCACCAGTGATTTTGGACAGGGTGGGTTCGATGAGCAGTTCTTC	CATSDFGQGGFDEQFF	TRBD1	once	TRBV24-1	TRBJ2-1
TGTGCCAGCAGTAAAAGCGTAGCGGCGAACACCGGGGAGCTGTTTTTT	CASSKSVAANTGELFF	.	few	TRBV2	TRBJ2-2
TGTGCCAGCAGTCCTCAGCGGGAGGTCTCCTACGAGCAGTACTTC	CASSPQREVSYEQYF	TRBD2	.	TRBV11-2	TRBJ2-7
TGTGCCAGCAGTTATGGGCTACTGAGCGGGGAGCTGTTTTTT	CASSYGLLSGELFF	.	.	TRBV28	TRBJ2-2
TGTGCCAGCAGTTTCTGTCAAGAGACCCAGTACTTC	CASSFCQETQYF	.	.	TRBV27	TRBJ2-5
TGTGCCAGCAGCCAAGAAGGGCAGGGGACCTATGGCTACACCTTC	CASSQEGQGTYGYTF	.	.	TRBV3-1/TRBV3-2	TRBJ1-2
TGTGCCAGCATCTCCCGGGGGAGAAATGAGCAGTTCTTC	CASISRGRNEQFF	.	.	TRBV5-6	TRBJ2-1
TGCAGCGTCACTAGCGGGAGGGGCTCCTACGAGCAGTACTTC	CSVTSGRGSYEQYF	TRBD2	.	TRBV29-1	TRBJ2-7
TGTGCCAGCAGCTCCATACAGGGGCTACCTGAAGCTTTCTTT	CASSSIQGLPEAFF	TRBD1	.	TRBV5-5	TRBJ1-1
TGTGCCAGCAGTTACAACGCTCCCATGAACACTGAAGCTTTCTTT	CASSYNAPMNTEAFF	.	.	TRBV21-1	TRBJ1-1